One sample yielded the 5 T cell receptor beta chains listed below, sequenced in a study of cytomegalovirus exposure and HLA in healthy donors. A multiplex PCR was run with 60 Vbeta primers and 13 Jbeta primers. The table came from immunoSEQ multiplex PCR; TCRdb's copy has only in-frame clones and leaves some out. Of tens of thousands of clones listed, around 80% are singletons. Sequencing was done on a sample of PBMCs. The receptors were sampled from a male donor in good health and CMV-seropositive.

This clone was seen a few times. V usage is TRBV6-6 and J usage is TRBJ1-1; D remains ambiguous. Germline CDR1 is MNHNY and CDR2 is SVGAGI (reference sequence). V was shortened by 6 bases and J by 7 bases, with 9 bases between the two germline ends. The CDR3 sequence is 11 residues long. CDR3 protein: CASRSESEAFF. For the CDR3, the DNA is TGTGCCAGCAGGTCTGAGAGTGAAGCTTTCTTT.

The CDR3 spells CASSRPPLGYNTGELFF. Written as DNA, the CDR3 is TGTGCCAGCAGTCGCCCCCCACTAGGTTATAACACCGGGGAGCTGTTTTTT. This chain links TRBV7-2 with TRBJ2-2, with a weak D call TRBD2 (5 bases). Looked up from germline, CDR1 is SGHTA and CDR2 is FQGNSA. The CDR3 length is 17 residues. With 6 bases removed from V and 2 bases from J, the gap between germline ends came to 19 bases.

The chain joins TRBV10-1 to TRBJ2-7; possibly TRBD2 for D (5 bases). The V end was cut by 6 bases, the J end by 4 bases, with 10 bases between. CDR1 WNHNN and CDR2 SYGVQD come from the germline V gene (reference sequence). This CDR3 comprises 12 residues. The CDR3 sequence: CASSERGYEQYF. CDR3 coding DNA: TGCGCCAGCAGCGAAAGAGGGTACGAGCAGTACTTC.

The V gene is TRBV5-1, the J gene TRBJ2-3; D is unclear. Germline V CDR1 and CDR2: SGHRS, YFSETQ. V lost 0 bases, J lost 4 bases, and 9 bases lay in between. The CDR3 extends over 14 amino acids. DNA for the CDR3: TGCGCCAGCAGCTTGGCCAACGGTGCAGATACGCAGTATTTT. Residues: CASSLANGADTQYF.

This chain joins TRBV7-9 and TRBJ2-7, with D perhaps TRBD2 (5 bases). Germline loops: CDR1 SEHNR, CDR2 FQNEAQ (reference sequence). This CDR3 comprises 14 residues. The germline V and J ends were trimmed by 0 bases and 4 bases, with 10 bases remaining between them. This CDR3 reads CASSLAGTGYEQYF. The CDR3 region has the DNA TGTGCCAGCAGCTTAGCGGGAACGGGATACGAGCAGTACTTC.